Included here is one TCR beta chain sequence, with context. This specimen comes from a study of shared clonotypes between healthy human individuals. Generated by immunoSEQ multiplex PCR, the TCRdb table keeps only in-frame clones and is missing some. The sample comprises some 2,100,000 clones, 90% to 97% of which are singletons, and 0.1% to 0.15% rests with the top ten. The V gene end was trimmed by 6 bases and the J gene end by 0 bases; junction bases not matched to a gene: 6. CDR1 and CDR2 (germline): SNHLY, FYNNEI. This CDR3 region has 15 residues. The material sequenced was naive CD4+ T cells sorted from blood. Sample subset: CD45RA+ positively selected. The sequence derives from a man younger than 35 in good health. J is TRBJ2-3 and V is TRBV2; TRBD2 matches at 7 bases. The CDR3 DNA sequence: TGTGCCAGCAGGGAGGCGGGGGTGAGCACAGATACGCAGTATTTT. It specifies CASREAGVSTDTQYF.